This T cell receptor beta chain was identified in a study of regulatory T cells in long-lasting Graves disease. Study-level background: For a period under 3 months, newly diagnosed Graves' patients had taken antithyroid drugs. General study points: Shared public clonotypes totalled 2,741 in persistent patients, compared with roughly 970 in new patients. Analysis covered peripheral blood alone, not thyroid tissue.

There are many counts of this clonotype. Its specificity is unknown. Specified time point: newly diagnosed GD, antithyroid drugs for less than 3 months. There was RNA extracted from PBMCs, and the TCR library was made from it. V lost 1 base to trimming and J lost 3 bases, with 24 bases between them. CDR1 is KGHDR and CDR2 is SFDVKD in the germline V gene. CDR3 length: 19 amino acids. Combining iRepertoire HTBI primers with Arm-PCR of CDR3 regions, the authors built TCR beta libraries. TCRdb re-called the multiplex PCR reads with MiXCR, one entry per CDR3 protein. This sample yields 550,000 to 600,000 distinct CDR3 sequences, of which 16% are seen a single time; more than 10% belongs to the top ten. These data also featured in a second study, about T cells in Graves' hyperthyroidism and ophthalmopathy.

The receptor's source is a man aged 18 to 35 with Graves disease. V is TRBV24-1 and J is TRBJ2-7; D is perhaps TRBD2 (6 bases). Sequences were derived from peripheral blood mononuclear cells (PBMCs), sampled at new diagnosis, from a patient treated with antithyroid drugs. The CDR3 loop is CATSDLSGRRERWDYEQYF. Here the CDR3 DNA reads TGTGCCACCAGTGATTTAAGTGGCCGTCGGGAGAGGTGGGACTACGAGCAGTACTTC.